This TCR beta chain was recovered during a study of cytomegalovirus exposure and HLA in healthy donors. Study summary: The approximately 130 validation repertoires matched the approximately 670 first-cohort repertoires in platform, a later analysis reported. Regarding the study as a whole: The finding came from a later analysis; first-cohort TCR clusters tended to co-occur in the 130 or so validation repertoires.

Among the approximately 110 subjects of the validation cohort, separate from the roughly 700-subject first cohort, were the donors. The V segment lost 4 bases and the J segment 6 bases; nucleotides outside the gene matches: 9. The CDR3 is 15 amino acids. Germline assignment: CDR1 SGHAT and CDR2 FQNNGV. On this clone itself: The antigen is not known.

Profiled with immunoSEQ multiplex PCR; TCRdb holds only in-frame clones, not every one. Of tens of thousands of clones in the sample, about 87% are singletons; the top ten hold 3% to 4%. The TCR sequence derives from a young woman in good health and CMV-seropositive. The sample taken for sequencing was PBMCs. The chain carries TRBV11-2 and TRBJ2-5; 9 bases align to TRBD1. CDR3 DNA: TGTGCCAGCAGCTCCCCAACCGGGACAGGGAAGACCCAGTACTTC. Translating gives CASSSPTGTGKTQYF.